The source of this TCR beta chain is a study of T cell responses to AZD1222 COVID-19 vaccine. Concerning this clone itself: Its specificity is not known.

The CDR3 length is 17 residues. CDR1 is SGHRS and CDR2 is YFSETQ in the germline V gene. Trimming took 0 bases from V and 5 from J, leaving 19 bases between them. The assay was immunoSEQ multiplex PCR, and TCRdb's table has in-frame clones only and misses some. The table includes 85,000 to 90,000 clones, about nine tenths detected once. Study-wide points: Just a handful of AZD1222 recipients were seropositive at baseline. A rise in Spike-specific TCR breadth and depth followed two AZD1222 doses. The CD4 TCRs associated with vaccination extended across spike and predominated at 160-218 and 743-854. Clonal diversity was possibly underestimated, and white British individuals and females predominated among donors.

The V call is TRBV5-1, the J call TRBJ2-3, with TRBD2 as a possible D gene (6 bases). Here the sequenced sample was peripheral blood, taken on day 0 of AZD1222 vaccination. This sequence was found in an adult in good health. CDR3 amino acids: CASSLDRGGIPGDTQYF. The CDR3 bases are TGCGCCAGCAGCTTGGATAGAGGCGGGATCCCCGGAGATACGCAGTATTTT. The full variable domain, in which reference TRBV5-1 and TRBJ2-3 provide the parts outside the CDR3, is KAGVTQTPRYLIKTRGQQVTLSCSPISGHRSVSWYQQTPGQGLQFLFEYFSETQRNKGNFPGRFSGRQFSNSRSEMNVSTLELGDSALYLCASSLDRGGIPGDTQYFGPGTRLTVL.